The 30 T cell receptor beta chains below were found in one sample sequenced in a study of cytomegalovirus exposure and HLA in healthy donors. The data were produced by immunoSEQ multiplex PCR, yet TCRdb's version contains in-frame clones alone and is incomplete. This table has 100,000 to 150,000 clones, around nine tenths appearing once. Sequenced: PBMCs. The receptors were gathered from a woman aged 18-30 years in good health and CMV-seronegative.

V usage is TRBV7-2 and J usage is TRBJ2-5; possible D gene TRBD1, 5 bases. Germline assignment: CDR1 SGHTA and CDR2 FQGNSA. The CDR3 contains 15 residues. V lost 5 bases and J lost 1, with 14 bases in between. The CDR3 DNA reads TGTGCCAGCAGCGAACAGGTCATCCCCCAAGAGACCCAGTACTTC. It yields the protein CASSEQVIPQETQYF.

V gene TRBV7-9 combines with J gene TRBJ1-1; 10 nucleotides align to TRBD1. V lost 4 bases, J lost 5 bases, and 7 bases stayed unmatched. CDR1 SEHNR and CDR2 FQNEAQ come from the germline V gene (reference sequence). The CDR3 covers 15 residues. CDR3 nucleotides: TGTGCCAGCAGCTCCCCGACAGGGGGCATGACTGAAGCTTTCTTT. The encoded protein is CASSSPTGGMTEAFF. Complete variable domain (other parts from reference TRBV7-9 and TRBJ1-1): DTGVSQNPRHKITKRGQNVTFRCDPISEHNRLYWYRQTLGQGPEFLTYFQNEAQLEKSRLLSDRFSAERPKGSFSTLEIQRTEQGDSAMYLCASSSPTGGMTEAFFGQGTRLTVV.

This clone was counted a single time. V and J are TRBV19 and TRBJ1-5, with 10 bases fitting TRBD1. Germline CDR1 reads LNHDA; CDR2 reads SQIVND (reference sequence). The CDR3 runs to 18 residues. The junction had 12 bases not matched to a gene; V was cut back by 7 bases and J by 0 bases. The CDR3 DNA is TGTGCCAGTACCTTGACAGGGGGCGGTTTCTTTAGCAATCAGCCCCAGCATTTT. Its protein product is CASTLTGGGFFSNQPQHF.

The V call is TRBV11-1, the J call TRBJ2-7; 7 bases are a match to TRBD2. The germline V gene encodes CDR1 SGHAT and CDR2 FQDESV (reference sequence). V shed 3 bases, J shed 0 bases, and the junction held 2 bases outside the gene matches. The CDR3 totals 14 residues. CDR3 sequence: CASSLSGGSYEQYF. CDR3 DNA sequence: TGTGCCAGCAGCTTGTCGGGAGGCTCCTACGAGCAGTACTTC.

The sample holds a few counts of this clone. This rearrangement joins TRBV15 to TRBJ2-5; 7 bases align to TRBD1. This CDR3 spans 15 amino acids. From germline, CDR1 is LNHNV and CDR2 YYDKDF (reference sequence). V shed 2 bases and J 5 bases; nucleotides not matched to a gene: 8. CDR3 sequence reads: CATSRPQTGSETQYF. The CDR3 coding sequence is TGTGCCACCAGCAGACCACAGACAGGGTCGGAGACCCAGTACTTC.

The CDR3: CASSIEETSGENTGELFF. DNA for the CDR3: TGTGCCAGTAGTATAGAGGAGACTAGCGGGGAGAACACCGGGGAGCTGTTTTTT. The chain is built from TRBV19 and TRBJ2-2; 11 positions match TRBD2. CDR1 LNHDA and CDR2 SQIVND come from the germline V gene (reference sequence). J gave up 1 base and V 0 bases, and 4 bases lay outside the gene matches. This CDR3 contains 18 residues.

The gene calls are TRBV10-3 and TRBJ1-1, with 8 nucleotides matching TRBD1. Germline assignment: CDR1 ENHRY and CDR2 SYGVKD. The CDR3 length is 13 residues. Trimming took 10 bases from V and 5 from J; bases not matched to a gene: 9. This chain's CDR3 is CATKQGEGTEAFF. The CDR3, as DNA: TGTGCCACAAAACAGGGGGAAGGGACTGAAGCTTTCTTT.

This clone was counted once. V usage is TRBV28 and J usage is TRBJ2-4, with D perhaps matching TRBD2 (5 bases). V lost 5 bases and J 6 bases, leaving 14 bases between the germline ends. Germline V gene sequence: CDR1 MDHEN, CDR2 SYDVKM. This CDR3 has 14 amino acids. The CDR3 spells CASSTRTRINIQYF. CDR3 nucleotide sequence: TGTGCCAGCAGTACCAGGACTCGGATAAACATTCAGTACTTC.

This sequence joins TRBV4-1 and TRBJ1-5; D uncertain. The CDR3 runs 13 residues. Trimming shortened V by 1 base and J by 5 bases, and 6 bases separated the two germline ends. Looked up from germline, CDR1 is MGHRA and CDR2 is YSYEKL. The CDR3 DNA reads TGCGCCAGCAGCCAAGCTCCGGATCAGCCCCAGCATTTT. Translation gives CASSQAPDQPQHF.

The gene calls are TRBV4-1 and TRBJ2-3; TRBD1 matches at 12 bases. The CDR3 has 17 residues. Germline CDR1 reads MGHRA; CDR2 reads YSYEKL. The V and J ends lost 3 bases and 3 bases, in that order; junction bases with no gene match: 7. CDR3 sequence (DNA): TGCGCCAGCAGCCACAGCCTGGGACAGGGGGCGACAGATACGCAGTATTTT. Its protein is CASSHSLGQGATDTQYF.

The chain uses TRBV27 and TRBJ1-1; 9 bases map to TRBD1. CDR3 length: 14 amino acids. CDR1 is MNHEY, CDR2 SMNVEV, per germline (reference sequence). The junction had 6 bases not matched to a gene; V was cut back by 6 bases and J by 4 bases. CDR3 sequence reads: CASRLMTGGTEAFF. The CDR3 DNA follows: TGTGCCAGCAGACTAATGACAGGGGGCACTGAAGCTTTCTTT.

The chain combines TRBV28 with TRBJ2-1; no clear D. CDR3 length equals 14 residues. The germline V and J ends were trimmed by 10 bases and 0 bases, with 13 bases remaining between them. From germline, CDR1 is MDHEN and CDR2 SYDVKM. As DNA, the CDR3 is TGTGCCACCGGCGTGAGCGACTCCTACAATGAGCAGTTCTTC. Protein product: CATGVSDSYNEQFF.

V and J are TRBV5-1 and TRBJ2-5, with 7 bases identical to TRBD1. V shed 7 bases, J shed 1 base, and the junction held 4 bases outside the gene matches. This CDR3 is built from 13 residues. Looked up from germline, CDR1 is SGHRS and CDR2 is YFSETQ. The CDR3 DNA is TGCGCCAGCCAGGGGACAGCCCAAGAGACCCAGTACTTC. Protein product: CASQGTAQETQYF. Using reference TRBV5-1 and TRBJ2-5 for the parts outside the CDR3, the full variable domain is KAGVTQTPRYLIKTRGQQVTLSCSPISGHRSVSWYQQTPGQGLQFLFEYFSETQRNKGNFPGRFSGRQFSNSRSEMNVSTLELGDSALYLCASQGTAQETQYFGPGTRLLVL.

The chain recombines TRBV5-1 with TRBJ2-2, with D possibly TRBD1 on 5 matching bases. Looked up from germline, CDR1 is SGHRS and CDR2 is YFSETQ. Trimming took 0 bases from V and 0 from J, leaving 12 bases between them. The CDR3 loop spans 17 amino acids. CDR3 residues: CASSLGSGSANTGELFF. In nucleotides, the CDR3 is TGCGCCAGCAGCTTGGGTTCAGGGTCGGCGAACACCGGGGAGCTGTTTTTT.

The V and J genes are TRBV11-3 and TRBJ2-7, with 11 bases fitting TRBD1. CDR3 length: 16 residues. The germline CDR1 and CDR2 sequences are SGHNT and YENEEA. The V segment lost 2 bases and the J segment 4 bases; nucleotides outside the gene matches: 7. Here the CDR3 reads CASSLRPGTGGYEQYF. For the CDR3, the DNA is TGTGCCAGCAGCTTACGACCCGGGACAGGGGGATACGAGCAGTACTTC.

The chain carries TRBV19 and TRBJ2-6, with 10 bases matching TRBD1. The CDR3 sequence is 17 residues long. The V gene end was trimmed by 4 bases and the J gene end by 1 base; junction bases not matched to a gene: 4. Per germline, CDR1 LNHDA and CDR2 SQIVND (reference sequence). Here the CDR3 reads CASSRQGARSGANVLTF. CDR3 sequence (DNA): TGTGCCAGTAGTAGACAGGGGGCGAGGTCTGGGGCCAACGTCCTGACTTTC.

J is TRBJ2-2 and V is TRBV9; 9 nucleotides agree with TRBD1. Germline-derived CDR1 and CDR2 are SGDLS and YYNGEE. The CDR3 loop spans 18 amino acids. V lost 3 bases and J lost 4; bases outside the gene matches: 13. The DNA for the CDR3 is TGTGCCAGCAGCGCCCGGCCCTACAGGGGGCAGGGCACCGGGGAGCTGTTTTTT. This codes for CASSARPYRGQGTGELFF.

The chain recombines TRBV2 with TRBJ2-3; D unresolved. This CDR3 contains 12 residues. Germline assignment: CDR1 SNHLY and CDR2 FYNNEI. V was pared by 2 bases and J by 3 bases, with 3 bases between. As DNA, the CDR3 is TGTGCCAGCAGTGAACTGACAGATACGCAGTATTTT. It encodes CASSELTDTQYF.

The V gene is TRBV7-2, the J gene TRBJ1-4; D unclear. The V gene lost 5 bases and the J gene lost 7 bases, with 14 bases spanning the gap. Germline CDR1 reads SGHTA; CDR2 reads FQGNSA. The CDR3 is made up of 14 amino acids. In nucleotides, the CDR3 is TGTGCCAGCAGCCGAGGGCTAGAGGGTGAAAAACTGTTTTTT. It encodes CASSRGLEGEKLFF.

The CDR3 nucleotides are TGTGCCAGCAGTTCCGACAGTCACAATGAGCAGTTCTTC. It translates to CASSSDSHNEQFF. This sequence joins TRBV6-1 and TRBJ2-1, with a possible D match to TRBD1 (5 bases). The V gene lost 5 bases and the J gene lost 5 bases, with 10 bases spanning the gap. CDR1 and CDR2 (germline): MNHNS, SASEGT. The CDR3 contains 13 residues.

The chain carries TRBV5-5 and TRBJ2-1; 12 positions agree with TRBD2. CDR1 SGHKS and CDR2 YYEKEE come from the germline V gene (reference sequence). The CDR3 covers 15 residues. J lost 8 bases, V lost 3 bases, and 6 bases had no gene match. The DNA for the CDR3 is TGTGCCAGCAGCTGGCTAGCGGGGGGGCATGATGAGCAGTTCTTC. It specifies CASSWLAGGHDEQFF. Variable domain in full (rest from reference TRBV5-5 and TRBJ2-1): DAGVTQSPTHLIKTRGQQVTLRCSPISGHKSVSWYQQVLGQGPQFIFQYYEKEERGRGNFPDRFSARQFPNYSSELNVNALLLGDSALYLCASSWLAGGHDEQFFGPGTRLTVL.

This clone was observed a single time. This sequence joins TRBV5-1 and TRBJ2-5; D remains unclear. The CDR3 covers 13 residues. Deletions cut 5 bases from V and 0 bases from J, with 8 bases between. Germline CDR1 reads SGHRS; CDR2 reads YFSETQ. The CDR3 nucleotides are TGCGCCAGCAGTGTCAGGTACCAAGAGACCCAGTACTTC. Its translation is CASSVRYQETQYF.

The chain links TRBV18 to TRBJ1-1; 7 nucleotides align to TRBD1. The CDR3 is made up of 15 amino acids. The germline CDR1 and CDR2 sequences are KGHSH and LQKENI. V trimming: 4 bases; J trimming: 3 bases; junction bases outside the gene matches: 8. CDR3 protein: CASSRERGRDTEAFF. The CDR3 nucleotides are TGTGCCAGCTCACGAGAAAGGGGGCGCGACACTGAAGCTTTCTTT.

The chain is built from TRBV30 and TRBJ1-6, with 10 bases lining up with TRBD1. The CDR3 is made up of 15 amino acids. V shed 5 bases and J 9 bases; nucleotides not matched to a gene: 10. Germline-derived CDR1 and CDR2 are GTSNPN and SVGIG (reference sequence). The CDR3 region is CAWQRQGALFSPLHF. The CDR3 coding sequence is TGTGCCTGGCAAAGACAGGGGGCTTTGTTTTCACCCCTCCACTTT.

This clone was seen a single time. This chain links TRBV9 with TRBJ1-1, with D maybe TRBD1 (6 bases). This CDR3 has 15 amino acids. Trimming cost V 0 bases and J 5 bases, with 14 bases left between them. Per the germline V gene, CDR1 is SGDLS and CDR2 is YYNGEE. The CDR3 coding sequence is TGTGCCAGCAGCGTAGTTTCCGGGGGGCAGACTGAAGCTTTCTTT. Protein product: CASSVVSGGQTEAFF.

The rearrangement joins TRBV15 to TRBJ2-2; a weak D match, TRBD2 (7 bases). The CDR3 covers 14 residues. The V and J ends lost 5 bases and 6 bases respectively, with 13 bases between them. Germline-derived CDR1 and CDR2 are LNHNV and YYDKDF (reference sequence). The CDR3 region is CATSGGAHAGELFF. The DNA for the CDR3 is TGTGCCACCAGCGGGGGGGCCCACGCCGGGGAGCTGTTTTTT.

The genes are TRBV28 and TRBJ2-1; perhaps TRBD2 as D (5 bases). Germline V gene sequence: CDR1 MDHEN, CDR2 SYDVKM. The CDR3 has 18 residues. V lost 6 bases, J lost 5 bases, and 26 bases lay in between. CDR3 region: CASRPRLSDAPTNNEQFF. DNA of the CDR3: TGTGCCAGCAGGCCTCGCCTTAGCGACGCCCCTACGAACAATGAGCAGTTCTTC.

This rearrangement joins TRBV4-2 to TRBJ1-1; D is unresolved. This CDR3 region has 14 residues. Deletions cut 7 bases from V and 6 bases from J, with 18 bases between. From germline, CDR1 is LGHNA and CDR2 YNFKEQ. CDR3: CASTVTQRWAEAFF. For the CDR3, the DNA is TGTGCCAGCACGGTAACACAGCGGTGGGCTGAAGCTTTCTTT.

This clone was seen just once. The J gene is TRBJ1-4, the V gene TRBV2; 10 bases fit TRBD1. Trimming took 5 bases from V and 7 from J; bases not matched to a gene: 1. The germline gives CDR1 SNHLY, CDR2 FYNNEI. The length of the CDR3 is 13 residues. The CDR3 sequence is CASSRTGGEKLFF. DNA of the CDR3: TGTGCCAGCAGTCGGACAGGGGGTGAAAAACTGTTTTTT.

V and J are TRBV15 and TRBJ2-1; possibly TRBD2 for D (5 bases). The V gene lost 3 bases and the J gene lost 0 bases, with 18 bases spanning the gap. CDR1 is LNHNV, CDR2 YYDKDF, per germline (reference sequence). This CDR3 is 18 amino acids long. CDR3 sequence: CATSSPLNGKSSYNEQFF. The CDR3 coding sequence is TGTGCCACCAGCAGTCCCTTGAACGGGAAGAGCTCCTACAATGAGCAGTTCTTC. Supplemented by reference TRBV15 and TRBJ2-1, the full variable domain reads DAMVIQNPRYQVTQFGKPVTLSCSQTLNHNVMYWYQQKSSQAPKLLFHYYDKDFNNEADTPDNFQSRRPNTSFCFLDIRSPGLGDTAMYLCATSSPLNGKSSYNEQFFGPGTRLTVL.